This TCR beta chain was sequenced in a study of PD-1 blockade in classical Hodgkin lymphoma. As for the study in general: Nivolumab dosing for patients was 3 mg/kg, administered intravenously every 2 weeks.

Brentuximab vedotin exposure varied among the patients, all of whom had relapsed after autologous stem cell transplantation. V was pared by 3 bases and J by 3 bases, with 9 bases between. Germline loops: CDR1 SGDLS, CDR2 YYNGEE. This CDR3 spans 14 amino acids. Study results and caveats: Complete responders had baseline diversity similar to newly diagnosed patients.

Using immunoSEQ multiplex PCR, the repertoire was profiled, and TCRdb retains in-frame clones only, with some absent. In the table there are 45,000 or so clones, about 88% of which are singletons. To note about this clone: Its specificity is not known.

This clonotype was sampled from a human donor with classical Hodgkin lymphoma. This chain connects TRBV9 to TRBJ2-2; no clear D. The material sequenced was peripheral blood mononuclear cells (PBMCs), taken at baseline. The CDR3 protein is CASSGDWYTGELFF. CDR3 DNA sequence: TGTGCCAGCAGCGGTGATTGGTACACCGGGGAGCTGTTTTTT.